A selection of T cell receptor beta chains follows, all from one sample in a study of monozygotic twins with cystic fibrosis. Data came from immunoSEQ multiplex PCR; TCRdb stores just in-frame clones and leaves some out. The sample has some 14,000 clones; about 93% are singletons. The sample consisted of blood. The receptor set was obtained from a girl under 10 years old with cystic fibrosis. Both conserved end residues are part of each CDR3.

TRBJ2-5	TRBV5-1	CASSFQETQYF
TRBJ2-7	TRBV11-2	CASSPERGFQDEQYF
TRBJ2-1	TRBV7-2	CASSLLTSGSNEQFF
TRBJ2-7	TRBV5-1	CASSPVGDGAYEQYF
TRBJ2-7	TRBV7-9	CASSFPSGGVYEQYF
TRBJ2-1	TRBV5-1	CAIPLNTGLVSASYNEQFF
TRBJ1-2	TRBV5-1	CASSFGENYGYTF
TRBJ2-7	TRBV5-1	CASSPGTGETKQYF
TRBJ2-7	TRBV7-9	CATGGEQYF
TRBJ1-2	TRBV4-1	CASSQEVWTVYGYTF
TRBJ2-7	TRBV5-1	CASSLGQGGDEQYF
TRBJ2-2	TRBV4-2	CASSQGDSTGELFF
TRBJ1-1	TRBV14	CASSQDWGLRQHGEAFF
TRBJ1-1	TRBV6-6	CASIPGAEKRTEAFF
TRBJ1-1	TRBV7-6	CASSLGAGRRNTEAFF
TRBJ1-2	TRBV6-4	CASRPRAVYGYTF
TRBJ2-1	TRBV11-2	CASSLWPEVALLDSEQFF
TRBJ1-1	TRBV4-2	CASSPTDSWNTEAFF
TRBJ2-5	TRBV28	CASTQEGQTQYF
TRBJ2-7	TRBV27	CASSPRLRGEQYF
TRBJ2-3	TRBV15	CATSRDFGGTDTQYF
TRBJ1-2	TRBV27	CASSLEAGGNYGYTF
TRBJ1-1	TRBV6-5	CASRGTANTEAFF
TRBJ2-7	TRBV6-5	CASSYRGTVESYEQYF
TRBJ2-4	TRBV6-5	CASSYVAGGPQNIQYF
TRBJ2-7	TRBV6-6	CASRATGDEQYF
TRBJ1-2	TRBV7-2	CASSSRQDRGGYTF
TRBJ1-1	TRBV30	CAWSPDAGGTEAFF
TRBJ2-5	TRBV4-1	CASSLPGQGGTQYF
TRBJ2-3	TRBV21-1	CASSKGVREGPYTDTQYF
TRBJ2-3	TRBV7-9	CASSLAADTQYF
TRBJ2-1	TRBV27	CASSPLKDAGSYNEQFF
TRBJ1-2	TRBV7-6	CASSLAPGQGRLVSYTF